The 3 T cell receptor beta chains given below trace back to one sample, sequenced in a study of T cell repertoires in cytomegalovirus infection. No antigen has been identified for these receptors. TCRdb fed the reads into MiXCR, producing one record per CDR3 protein. Seen here are a few hundred thousand distinct CDR3 sequences, about 35% observed once, and the top ten hold roughly 12%. Specimen: cultured PBMCs, collected from culture after CMV antigen stimulation. Source of these receptors: a human donor in good health (CMV status not recorded). Some clones in this sample may be carry-over from other donors' samples.

A few counts support this clonotype. The chain is built from TRBV7-9 and TRBJ2-1; the D is unclear. V lost 5 bases, J lost 2 bases, and 10 bases lay in between. Germline CDR1 reads SEHNR; CDR2 reads FQNEAQ (reference sequence). The CDR3 contains 14 residues. This CDR3 reads CASSQRFPYNEQFF. CDR3 sequence (DNA): TGTGCCAGCAGCCAGCGCTTCCCCTACAATGAGCAGTTCTTC.

The chain joins TRBV7-2 to TRBJ2-3, with no clear D. CDR3 length: 14 amino acids. V dropped 4 bases and J dropped 5 bases, with 13 bases sitting between them. Per the germline V gene, CDR1 is SGHTA and CDR2 is FQGNSA. The DNA of the CDR3 is TGTGCCAGCAGCTCGAATTCTGGTTTAGATACGCAGTATTTT. Its translation is CASSSNSGLDTQYF.

The chain combines TRBV7-9 with TRBJ2-3; unclear D gene. Trimming took off 7 bases at V and 4 bases at J, with 9 bases between the two ends. The CDR3 contains 12 residues. The germline V gene has CDR1 SEHNR and CDR2 FQNEAQ (reference sequence). CDR3 nucleotide sequence: TGTGCCAGCACTACGCCTTCAGATACGCAGTATTTT. Translated, it gives CASTTPSDTQYF.